This note documents a single T cell receptor beta chain sequence. This record comes from a study of blood T cell repertoires in COVID-19. In the authors' workflow: Estimates of nucleated cell counts were drawn from the amplification of reference gene primers. Profiling relied on immunoSEQ multiplex PCR, and the TCRdb table lists in-frame clones only, not all of them. Clone size and V and J calls were adopted from that table, with D and trimming inferred from the DNA. The sample has about 99,000 clones, about 86% seen once. Germline V CDR1 and CDR2: MNHNS, SASEGT. With 1 base clipped from V and 2 bases from J, the junction kept 8 bases outside the gene matches. CDR3 length: 17 amino acids.

This chain joins TRBV6-1 and TRBJ2-1; TRBD1 aligns across 7 bases. The specimen was peripheral blood. This receptor was obtained from a woman aged 55-70 years in a cohort sampled during active or convalescent COVID-19. This CDR3 is CASSEVVYRGAYNEQFF. The CDR3 DNA sequence: TGTGCCAGCAGTGAAGTGGTCTACAGGGGAGCCTACAATGAGCAGTTCTTC.